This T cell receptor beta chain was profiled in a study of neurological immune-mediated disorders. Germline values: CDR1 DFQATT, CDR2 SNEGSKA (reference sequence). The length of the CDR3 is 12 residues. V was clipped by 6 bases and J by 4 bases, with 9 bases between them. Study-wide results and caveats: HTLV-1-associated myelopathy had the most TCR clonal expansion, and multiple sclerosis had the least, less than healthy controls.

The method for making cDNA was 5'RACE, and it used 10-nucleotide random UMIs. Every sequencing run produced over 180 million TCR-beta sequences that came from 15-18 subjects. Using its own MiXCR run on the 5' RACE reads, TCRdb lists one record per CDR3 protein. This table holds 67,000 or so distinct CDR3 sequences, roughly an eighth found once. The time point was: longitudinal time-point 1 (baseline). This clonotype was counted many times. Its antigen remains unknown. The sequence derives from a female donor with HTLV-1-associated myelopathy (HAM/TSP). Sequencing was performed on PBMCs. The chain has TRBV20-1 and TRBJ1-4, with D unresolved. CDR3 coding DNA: TGCAGTGCATCGGACGATAATGAAAAACTGTTTTTT. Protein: CSASDDNEKLFF.